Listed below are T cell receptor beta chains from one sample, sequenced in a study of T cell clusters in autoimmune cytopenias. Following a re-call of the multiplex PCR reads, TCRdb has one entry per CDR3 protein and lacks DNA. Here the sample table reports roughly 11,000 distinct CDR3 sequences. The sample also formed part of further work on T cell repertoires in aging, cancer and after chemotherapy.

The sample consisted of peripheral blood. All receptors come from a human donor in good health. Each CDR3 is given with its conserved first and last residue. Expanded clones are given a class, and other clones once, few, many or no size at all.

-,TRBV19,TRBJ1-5,CASSIVAGGNQPQHF
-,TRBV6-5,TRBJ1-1,CASSPSAMNTEAFF
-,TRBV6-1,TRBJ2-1,CASSEGAGESNEQFF
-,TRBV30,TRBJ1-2,CASSHPDTANYGYTF
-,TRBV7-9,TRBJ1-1,CASSHGGAKNTEAFF
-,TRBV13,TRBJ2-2,CASSPGGAAGELFF
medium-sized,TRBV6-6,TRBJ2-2,CASRRTGAEGELFF
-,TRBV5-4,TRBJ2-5,CASSFGSYQETQYF
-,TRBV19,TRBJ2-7,CASSPQTGLYEQYF
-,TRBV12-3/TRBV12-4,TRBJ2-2,CASSFAPNTGELFF
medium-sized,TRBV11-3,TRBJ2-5,CASSSYAGGQETQYF
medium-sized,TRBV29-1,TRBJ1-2,CSGGQTGYGYTF
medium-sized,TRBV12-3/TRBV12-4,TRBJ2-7,CASSPRQPSYEQYF
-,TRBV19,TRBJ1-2,CASSIAQGTNYGYTF
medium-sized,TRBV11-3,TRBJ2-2,CASSLLGTVTGELFF
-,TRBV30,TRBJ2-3,CAWSVLSGAADTQYF
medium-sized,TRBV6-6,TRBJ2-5,CASSFGGQETQYF
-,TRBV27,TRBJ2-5,CASRTTGRTETQYF
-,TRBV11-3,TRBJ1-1,CASSSYDQSNTEAFF
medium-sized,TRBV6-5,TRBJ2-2,CASSYSTSGTTGELFF
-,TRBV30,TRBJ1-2,CAWSTGHYGYTF
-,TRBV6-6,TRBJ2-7,CASCRAGTSYEQYF
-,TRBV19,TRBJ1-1,CASSMGGRRGNTEAFF
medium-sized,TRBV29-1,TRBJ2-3,CSVFLQADTQYF
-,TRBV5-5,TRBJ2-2,CASSFSGTGDVGELFF
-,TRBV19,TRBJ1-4,CASSASFGAKEKLFF
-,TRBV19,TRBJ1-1,CASSIEGSRNTEAFF
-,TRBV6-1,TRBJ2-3,CASRGTSGTDTQYF
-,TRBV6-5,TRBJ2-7,CASSYAPVGRTRSITYEQYF
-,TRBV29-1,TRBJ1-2,CTGLEQPYGYTF
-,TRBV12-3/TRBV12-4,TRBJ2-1,CATEKMSSYNEQFF
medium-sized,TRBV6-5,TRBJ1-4,CASTLTQGSVLFF
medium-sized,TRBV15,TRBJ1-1,CATSRDLWGNTEAFF
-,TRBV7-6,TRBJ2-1,CASSSTKGRTEQFF